The 31 T cell receptor beta chains given below trace back to one sample, sequenced in a study of OX40 agonist ivuxolimab in advanced cancers. The method was immunoSEQ multiplex PCR; TCRdb's version includes in-frame clones alone and lacks a portion of them. The sample has over 8,000 clones, about 87% seen once. The sequencing here drew on CD4+ or CD8+ T cells sorted from blood, taken in a trial of the OX40 agonist ivuxolimab. Receptor source: an adult with an advanced solid tumor such as melanoma, head and neck, liver or kidney cancer.

This chain joins TRBV28 and TRBJ1-2; D might be TRBD1 (5 bases). This CDR3 is built from 15 residues. The germline gives CDR1 MDHEN, CDR2 SYDVKM. V gave up 4 bases and J gave up 8 bases, with 20 bases separating them. The CDR3 region has the DNA TGTGCCAGCAGTTCCCCGGAAGGAGGGGCATGGGGCTACACCTTC. Translation: CASSSPEGGAWGYTF.

The genes are TRBV19 and TRBJ2-7; no definite D call. The CDR3 spans 13 residues. V gave up 1 base and J gave up 6 bases, with 10 bases separating them. Germline V gene lookup returns CDR1 LNHDA and CDR2 SQIVND (reference sequence). This chain's CDR3 is CASSIGKGTEQYF. The CDR3 nucleotides are TGTGCCAGTAGTATAGGAAAAGGCACCGAGCAGTACTTC.

The chain recombines TRBV15 with TRBJ2-4; D remains unclear. Looked up from germline, CDR1 is LNHNV and CDR2 is YYDKDF (reference sequence). The CDR3 totals 15 residues. Trimming stripped 3 bases from V and 1 base from J, with 10 bases between. Here the CDR3 DNA reads TGTGCCACCAGCAGGAACCAGGTGGCCAAAAACATTCAGTACTTC. It encodes CATSRNQVAKNIQYF.

The gene calls are TRBV5-1 and TRBJ1-2; no clear D. V was shortened by 0 bases and J by 8 bases, with 14 bases between the two germline ends. The CDR3 sequence is 14 residues long. Germline V lookup: CDR1 SGHRS, CDR2 YFSETQ. DNA of the CDR3: TGCGCCAGCAGCTTGGCGGGTCCTCCCGGGGGCTACACCTTC. Translating gives CASSLAGPPGGYTF.

The CDR3 DNA reads as TGTGCCAGTAGATGGGGAGGAGAAGGCTACACCTTC. This encodes CASRWGGEGYTF. This chain joins TRBV19 and TRBJ1-2; D is unresolved. Trimming removed 6 bases at V and 8 bases at J, with 13 bases between. The germline V gene encodes CDR1 LNHDA and CDR2 SQIVND (reference sequence). The CDR3 length is 12 residues.

The DNA for the CDR3 is TGTGCCAGCCAGGTCCCGAGCTCTGGGGCCAACGTCCTGACTTTC. Translated: CASQVPSSGANVLTF. This chain links TRBV7-9 with TRBJ2-6; D is ambiguous. The CDR3 sequence is 15 residues long. Germline CDR1 and CDR2: SEHNR and FQNEAQ (reference sequence). Trimming cost V 8 bases and J 0 bases, with 11 bases left between them.

CDR3 in DNA: TGTGCCAGCAGTTTGAATTCTTTTGGAGGGGCGGCCTACAATGAGCAGTTCTTC. Translating it yields CASSLNSFGGAAYNEQFF. The V gene is TRBV27, the J gene TRBJ2-1; D may be TRBD2 (6 bases). CDR1 and CDR2 from the germline V gene are MNHEY and SMNVEV (reference sequence). V was trimmed by 3 bases and J by 2 bases, leaving 20 bases between them. The CDR3 sequence is 18 residues long.

V is TRBV5-4 and J is TRBJ1-6, with D possibly matching TRBD1 (5 bases). The CDR3 extends over 14 amino acids. V was pared by 0 bases and J by 10 bases, with 11 bases between. Per the germline V gene, CDR1 is SGHNT and CDR2 is YYREEE (reference sequence). As DNA, the CDR3 is TGTGCCAGCAGCTTGGGGCAGGGTGGATCACCCCTCCACTTT. Translating it yields CASSLGQGGSPLHF.

The V call is TRBV27, the J call TRBJ2-1, with D unresolved. Deletions cut 3 bases from V and 5 bases from J, with 5 bases between. CDR1 MNHEY and CDR2 SMNVEV come from the germline V gene (reference sequence). This CDR3 spans 12 amino acids. The CDR3 DNA is TGTGCCAGCAGTTTGGGCAACAATGAGCAGTTCTTC. It specifies CASSLGNNEQFF.

The genes are TRBV28 and TRBJ2-3, with 9 bases lining up with TRBD2. The CDR3 consists of 15 residues. The ends lost 3 bases at V and 2 bases at J; junction bases unmatched: 3. CDR1 is MDHEN and CDR2 is SYDVKM in the germline V gene. CDR3 sequence: CASSLTSGLTDTQYF. Written as DNA, the CDR3 is TGTGCCAGCAGTTTGACTAGCGGCCTCACAGATACGCAGTATTTT.

The chain links TRBV5-5 to TRBJ1-1, with TRBD1 identical over 7 bases. Trimming cost V 4 bases and J 0 bases; bases outside gene matches: 9. The CDR3 spans 16 residues. CDR1 and CDR2 from the germline V gene are SGHKS and YYEKEE (reference sequence). DNA of the CDR3: TGTGCCAGCAGCGCCAAAGGGGGCCCCGTGAACACTGAAGCTTTCTTT. Its translation is CASSAKGGPVNTEAFF.

The V and J genes are TRBV28 and TRBJ2-5; D call uncertain. CDR3 length: 11 amino acids. With 4 bases removed from V and 4 bases from J, the gap between germline ends came to 4 bases. Germline V gene lookup returns CDR1 MDHEN and CDR2 SYDVKM. The CDR3 nucleotides are TGTGCCAGCAGTTATCTAGAGACCCAGTACTTC. Amino acid sequence: CASSYLETQYF.

CDR3 bases: TGTGCCAGCAGCTTTGGGACGTACACTGAAGCTTTCTTT. This translates into CASSFGTYTEAFF. The genes are TRBV7-3 and TRBJ1-1; perhaps TRBD1 as D (5 bases). The CDR3 loop spans 13 amino acids. Germline V gives CDR1 SGHTA, CDR2 FQGTGA. Between the trimmed V and J ends, which lost 3 bases and 3 bases, there was a span of 8 bases.

The chain employs TRBV7-9 and TRBJ2-1; no definite D call. Trimming removed 3 bases at V and 3 bases at J, with 3 bases between. In germline, CDR1 is SEHNR, CDR2 FQNEAQ (reference sequence). The CDR3 sequence is 12 residues long. CDR3 in amino acids: CASSFDYNEQFF. The CDR3 DNA reads TGTGCCAGCAGCTTCGACTACAATGAGCAGTTCTTC.

The chain combines TRBV5-4 with TRBJ2-7; D perhaps matches TRBD2 (6 bases). Germline V CDR1 and CDR2: SGHNT, YYREEE (reference sequence). Trimming left V 6 bases short and J 2 bases short, with 12 bases between. The CDR3 is 13 residues long. CDR3 sequence reads: CASNGDSPYEQYF. DNA for the CDR3: TGTGCCAGCAATGGGGACTCCCCCTACGAGCAGTACTTC.

This chain uses TRBV7-8 with TRBJ1-4, with D maybe TRBD1 (6 bases). The CDR3 has 16 residues. Germline V gene data show CDR1 as SGHVS and CDR2 as FQNEAQ. Trimming shortened V by 0 bases and J by 6 bases, and 14 bases separated the two germline ends. CDR3 in DNA: TGTGCCAGCAGCTTAGCGGTAGCAGGGGTGGATGAAAAACTGTTTTTT. It yields the protein CASSLAVAGVDEKLFF.

The J gene is TRBJ1-1, the V gene TRBV27; 11 nucleotides align to TRBD1. V lost 4 bases and J lost 4; bases outside the gene matches: 5. Germline assignment: CDR1 MNHEY and CDR2 SMNVEV (reference sequence). The CDR3 consists of 15 residues. The CDR3 spells CASSSPGTGGTEAFF. The DNA for the CDR3 is TGTGCCAGCAGTTCCCCCGGGACAGGGGGCACTGAAGCTTTCTTT.

The chain links TRBV19 to TRBJ2-7, with D unclear. Germline assignment: CDR1 LNHDA and CDR2 SQIVND (reference sequence). This CDR3 spans 13 amino acids. Trimming removed 5 bases at V and 5 bases at J, with 13 bases between. CDR3 amino acids: CASSPILRDEQYF. The CDR3 nucleotides read TGTGCCAGTAGTCCCATCCTCCGGGACGAGCAGTACTTC.

The rearrangement uses TRBV7-9 and TRBJ2-7; no clear D gene. This CDR3 has 12 amino acids. With 3 bases removed from V and 4 bases from J, the gap between germline ends came to 7 bases. Germline assignment: CDR1 SEHNR and CDR2 FQNEAQ (reference sequence). CDR3 in amino acids: CASSFLGYEQYF. The DNA of the CDR3 is TGTGCCAGCAGCTTTCTGGGATACGAGCAGTACTTC.

V is TRBV4-3 and J is TRBJ1-2, with D possibly being TRBD1 (6 bases). This CDR3 has 16 residues. The V gene's germline CDR1 is LGHNA and CDR2 YSLEER. Trimming shortened V by 3 bases and J by 5 bases, and 19 bases separated the two germline ends. CDR3 DNA sequence: TGCGCCAGCAGCCAGGAAAGGACAGAGAAGACGTATGGCTACACCTTC. It codes for CASSQERTEKTYGYTF.

This clone appeared a single time. The rearrangement links TRBV19 to TRBJ1-1, with D unresolved. Germline V gene lookup returns CDR1 LNHDA and CDR2 SQIVND (reference sequence). Trimming took off 3 bases at V and 0 bases at J, with 8 bases between the two ends. The CDR3 has 14 residues. CDR3 bases: TGTGCCAGTAGTATTGATGGACTGAACACTGAAGCTTTCTTT. It encodes CASSIDGLNTEAFF.

This clone was seen more than once but under ten times. The CDR3 spells CASSFSSGETYEQYF. CDR3 nucleotides: TGTGCCAGCAGTTTCTCTAGCGGGGAGACCTACGAGCAGTACTTC. The rearrangement joins TRBV27 to TRBJ2-7; 9 bases line up with TRBD2. The CDR3 totals 15 residues. The V segment lost 3 bases and the J segment 2 bases; nucleotides outside the gene matches: 5. The germline CDR1 and CDR2 sequences are MNHEY and SMNVEV (reference sequence).

V gene TRBV28 combines with J gene TRBJ2-1, with D possibly matching TRBD1 (5 bases). Germline V gene data show CDR1 as MDHEN and CDR2 as SYDVKM. The CDR3 sequence is 15 residues long. V shed 10 bases and J shed 3 bases, with 19 bases lying between them. The CDR3, as DNA: TGTGCCACCGCGGATTCACAGGACCACTACAATGAGCAGTTCTTC. It yields the protein CATADSQDHYNEQFF.

The chain combines TRBV12-5 with TRBJ1-3; D is unclear. The germline CDR1 and CDR2 sequences are LGHNT and FRNRAP. V lost 0 bases and J lost 0, with 18 bases in between. The CDR3 loop spans 19 amino acids. The DNA of the CDR3 is TGTGCTAGTGGTTTGGTAAGTAGTTCGGCCCCAATCTCTGGAAACACCATATATTTT. Its translation is CASGLVSSSAPISGNTIYF.

This chain uses TRBV5-5 with TRBJ2-7; a possible D gene is TRBD2 (5 bases). The CDR3 has 14 residues. With 1 base removed from V and 5 bases from J, the gap between germline ends came to 13 bases. Germline V gene data show CDR1 as SGHKS and CDR2 as YYEKEE (reference sequence). CDR3 in amino acids: CASSLRRLPDEQYF. CDR3 DNA: TGTGCCAGCAGCTTGAGGAGGCTGCCCGACGAGCAGTACTTC.

As DNA, the CDR3 is TGTGCCAGCAGTGAGGGACACCCCGAGCAGTACTTC. Protein: CASSEGHPEQYF. The chain combines TRBV25-1 with TRBJ2-7, with D maybe TRBD1 (6 bases). V dropped 3 bases and J dropped 6 bases, with 9 bases sitting between them. Germline CDR1 and CDR2: MGHDK and SYGVNS. This CDR3 has 12 amino acids.

This chain uses TRBV9 with TRBJ2-2; D not certain. In germline, CDR1 is SGDLS, CDR2 YYNGEE. CDR3 size: 14 residues. V was cut by 2 bases and J by 7 bases, with 12 bases left in between. CDR3 sequence: CASSVGGIGGELFF. Written as DNA, the CDR3 is TGTGCCAGCAGCGTCGGTGGGATTGGCGGGGAGCTGTTTTTT.

The chain links TRBV7-9 to TRBJ1-5; possible D gene TRBD1, 5 bases. The CDR3 is 15 amino acids. Germline V gene lookup returns CDR1 SEHNR and CDR2 FQNEAQ (reference sequence). With 1 base removed from V and 5 bases from J, the gap between germline ends came to 12 bases. The DNA for the CDR3 is TGTGCCAGCAGCTTAGAGGGGACCCTAGATCAGCCCCAGCATTTT. It is translated as CASSLEGTLDQPQHF.

The rearrangement uses TRBV6-9 and TRBJ1-1, with 9 bases lining up with TRBD1. With V trimmed by 6 bases and J by 1 base, 3 bases remained unmatched. The CDR3 loop spans 14 amino acids. Germline CDR1 is MNHGY and CDR2 is SVAAGI. The CDR3 here is CASSAGQGNTEAFF. The CDR3 bases are TGTGCCAGCAGCGCGGGACAGGGGAACACTGAAGCTTTCTTT.

The rearrangement joins TRBV4-3 to TRBJ2-7; TRBD2 aligns across 7 bases. This CDR3 spans 15 amino acids. CDR1 and CDR2 (germline): LGHNA, YSLEER. Trimming took 4 bases from V and 0 from J; bases not matched to a gene: 6. CDR3 sequence: CASSPLGGSSYEQYF. The DNA for the CDR3 is TGCGCCAGCAGCCCCCTGGGAGGGAGCTCCTACGAGCAGTACTTC.

The chain links TRBV7-2 to TRBJ2-3; 9 bases align to TRBD2. Trimming cost V 1 base and J 1 base; bases outside gene matches: 3. CDR1 SGHTA and CDR2 FQGNSA come from the germline V gene. This CDR3 has 16 residues. The CDR3 loop is CASSLGQRGGTDTQYF. The CDR3 DNA reads as TGTGCCAGCAGCTTAGGGCAGCGGGGGGGCACAGATACGCAGTATTTT.